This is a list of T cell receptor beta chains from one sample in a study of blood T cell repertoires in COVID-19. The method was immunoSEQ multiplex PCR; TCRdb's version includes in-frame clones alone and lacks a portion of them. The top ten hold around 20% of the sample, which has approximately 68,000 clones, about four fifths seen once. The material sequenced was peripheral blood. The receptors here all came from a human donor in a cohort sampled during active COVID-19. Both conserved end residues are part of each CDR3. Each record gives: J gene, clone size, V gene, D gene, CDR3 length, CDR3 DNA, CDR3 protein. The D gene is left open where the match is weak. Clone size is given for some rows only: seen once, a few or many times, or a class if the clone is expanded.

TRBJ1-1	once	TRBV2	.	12	TGTGCCAGCAGACAGGATGGGACTGAAGCTTTCTTT	CASRQDGTEAFF
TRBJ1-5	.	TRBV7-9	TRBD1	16	TGTGCCAGCAGCTTATGGGGACAGGTCAGCGATCAGCCCCAGCATTTT	CASSLWGQVSDQPQHF
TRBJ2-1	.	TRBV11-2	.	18	TGTGCCAGCAGCTTAGTTTATTTGCGACAGAGCTCCTACAATGAGCAGTTCTTC	CASSLVYLRQSSYNEQFF
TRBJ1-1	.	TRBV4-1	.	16	TGCGCCAGCAGCGCACAGATTGAGGGGGTTAGTACTGAAGCTTTCTTT	CASSAQIEGVSTEAFF
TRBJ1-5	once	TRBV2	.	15	TGTGCCAGCAGTGATGGGGACATAGGGAATCAGCCCCAGCATTTT	CASSDGDIGNQPQHF
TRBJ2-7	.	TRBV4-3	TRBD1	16	TGCGCCAGCAGCCAAGATTTCGGGACAGGGACCTACGAGCAGTACTTC	CASSQDFGTGTYEQYF
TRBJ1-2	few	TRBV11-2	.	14	TGTGCCAGCAGCTTAGAAGTGCCAGGGGATGGCTACACCTTC	CASSLEVPGDGYTF
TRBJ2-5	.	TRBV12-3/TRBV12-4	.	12	TGTGCCAGCAGTTTGGGAGGTCGGACCCAGTACTTC	CASSLGGRTQYF
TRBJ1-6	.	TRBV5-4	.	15	TGTGCCAGCAGCTTGAGCGTAAGAGAGAATTCACCCCTCCACTTT	CASSLSVRENSPLHF
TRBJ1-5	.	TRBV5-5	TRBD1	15	TGTGCCAGCAGCCCTGGACAGGGTCGGGATCAGCCCCAGCATTTT	CASSPGQGRDQPQHF
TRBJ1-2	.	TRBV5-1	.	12	TGCGCCAGCAGCGACGGAGACTATGGCTACACCTTC	CASSDGDYGYTF
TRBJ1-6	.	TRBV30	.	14	TGTGCCTGGGGTGAGACAGCCGCCGATTCACCCCTCCACTTT	CAWGETAADSPLHF
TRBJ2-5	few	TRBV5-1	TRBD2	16	TGCGCCAGCAGCTTAGTTGTAGCGGGGTCGGGAGAGACCCAGTACTTC	CASSLVVAGSGETQYF
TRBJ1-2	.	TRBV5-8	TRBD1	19	TGTGCCAGCAGCTTGGGATACGGGACAGGGGGGTCATACAGCTATGGCTACACCTTC	CASSLGYGTGGSYSYGYTF
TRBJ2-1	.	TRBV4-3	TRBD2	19	TGCGCCAGCAGCCAAGGGCATCGAATCAGTCTAGCGGGGATACATGAGCAGTTCTTC	CASSQGHRISLAGIHEQFF
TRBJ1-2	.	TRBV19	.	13	TGTGCCAGTACCCCGGACACCATCAGAGGCTACACCTTC	CASTPDTIRGYTF
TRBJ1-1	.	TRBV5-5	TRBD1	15	TGTGCCAGCAGACCTTGGGGGACAGCGGACTTTGAAGCTTTCTTT	CASRPWGTADFEAFF
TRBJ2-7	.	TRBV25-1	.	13	TGTGCCAGCAGTGTGGACGGGACCTACGAGCAGTACTTC	CASSVDGTYEQYF
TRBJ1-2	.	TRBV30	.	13	TGTGCCTGGAGCGGGGGGCCCTACTATGGCTACACCTTC	CAWSGGPYYGYTF
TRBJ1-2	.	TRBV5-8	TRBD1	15	TGTGCCAGCAGCACAGGATACAGGGGGCGAGATGGCTACACCTTC	CASSTGYRGRDGYTF
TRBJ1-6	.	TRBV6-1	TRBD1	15	TGTGCCAGCAGTGAAGCGACAGGGGGCAATTCACCCCTCCACTTT	CASSEATGGNSPLHF
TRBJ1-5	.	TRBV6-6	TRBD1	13	TGTGCCAGCAGTTACCCAGGGGGTCAGCCCCAGCATTTT	CASSYPGGQPQHF
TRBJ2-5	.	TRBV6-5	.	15	TGTGCCAGCAGAGTAAGACCCCCGGGCGGGGAGACCCAGTACTTC	CASRVRPPGGETQYF
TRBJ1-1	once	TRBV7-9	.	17	TGTGCCAGCAGCTCCAAATCCCGAGGACAGCTGAACACTGAAGCTTTCTTT	CASSSKSRGQLNTEAFF
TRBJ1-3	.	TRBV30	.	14	TGTGCCTGGAGTGCGTCCGGCTCTGGAAACACCATATATTTT	CAWSASGSGNTIYF
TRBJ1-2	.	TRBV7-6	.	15	TGTGCCAGCAGCTTATCCCCAGGTTCAGGCTATGGCTACACCTTC	CASSLSPGSGYGYTF
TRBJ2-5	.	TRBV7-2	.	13	TGTGCCAGCAGCTTAAGCAGGGGCCGAACCCAGTACTTC	CASSLSRGRTQYF
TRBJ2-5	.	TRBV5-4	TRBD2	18	TGTGCCAGCAGCTTTCCAGGGACTAGCGGGGGGGACGGAGAGACCCAGTACTTC	CASSFPGTSGGDGETQYF
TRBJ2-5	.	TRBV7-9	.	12	TGTGCCAGCAGCTTATCCCTGGAGACCCAGTACTTC	CASSLSLETQYF
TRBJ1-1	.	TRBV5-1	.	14	TGCGCCAGCAGCAGCCAGGGGCCCGCGCCTGAAGCTTTCTTT	CASSSQGPAPEAFF
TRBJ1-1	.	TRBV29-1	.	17	TGCAGCGTTGAAGTTCCCGGGGGGCCCACCCGGGGGGTTGAAGCTTTCTTT	CSVEVPGGPTRGVEAFF
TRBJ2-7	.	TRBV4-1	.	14	TGCGCCAGCAGCCATACGACAAGCGGATACGAGCAGTACTTC	CASSHTTSGYEQYF
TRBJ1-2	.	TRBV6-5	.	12	TGTGCCGCCGAGGGGGGGGGCTATGGCTACACCTTC	CAAEGGGYGYTF
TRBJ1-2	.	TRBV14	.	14	TGTGCCAGCAGCCCCCGGGGGAAATGGGATGGCTACACCTTC	CASSPRGKWDGYTF